Each of the 13 T cell receptor beta chains below was sequenced from the same sample in a study of beta chain features in type 1 diabetes. The investigators reverse transcribed all of the isolated RNA, so they sequenced expressed TCRB transcripts. Profiling relied on immunoSEQ multiplex PCR, and the TCRdb table lists in-frame clones only, not all of them. Counted here are about 330,000 clones, 9.5% to 12% occurring once; the ten biggest clones make up 0.015%. Material for sequencing was naive CD4+ T cells from blood. These receptors originate from a woman aged 25-40 years in good health.

The gene calls are TRBV7-3 and TRBJ2-5; D gene ambiguous. Between the trimmed V and J ends, which lost 0 bases and 3 bases, there was a span of 5 bases. Germline V lookup: CDR1 SGHTA, CDR2 FQGTGA. The CDR3 loop spans 13 amino acids. CDR3 DNA sequence: TGTGCCAGCAGCTTAACTGTAGAAGAGACCCAGTACTTC. It specifies CASSLTVEETQYF.

This clone was seen only a few times. Germline is not matched at one junction end, which may reflect a read error. The chain combines TRBV7-9 with TRBJ2-5, with 7 bases lining up with TRBD2. Per germline, CDR1 SEHNR and CDR2 FQNEAQ (reference sequence). The CDR3 covers 16 residues. The CDR3 bases are TGTGCCAGCAGTTTAGGAGGGCTAGCGGCACAAGAGACCCAGTACTTC. Translating gives CASSLGGLAAQETQYF.

This clone came up a few times. V usage is TRBV19 and J usage is TRBJ1-1; TRBD1 might be the D (6 bases). The CDR3 loop spans 14 amino acids. The V gene lost 5 bases and the J gene lost 0 bases, with 10 bases spanning the gap. Germline V gene sequence: CDR1 LNHDA, CDR2 SQIVND (reference sequence). Written as DNA, the CDR3 is TGTGCCAGTAGTCCCCAGGGGCTGAACACTGAAGCTTTCTTT. This gives the protein CASSPQGLNTEAFF.

The gene calls are TRBV7-6 and TRBJ2-5, with D perhaps matching TRBD2 (5 bases). Germline CDR1 SGHVS, CDR2 FNYEAQ. The CDR3 totals 17 residues. V was trimmed by 3 bases and J by 4 bases, leaving 21 bases between them. CDR3 nucleotides: TGTGCCAGCAGCTTGTTAGGAGGACGGGAAGGTAGAGAGACCCAGTACTTC. Its translation: CASSLLGGREGRETQYF. The full variable domain, rest sourced from reference TRBV7-6 and TRBJ2-5, is GAGVSQSPRYKVTKRGQDVALRCDPISGHVSLYWYRQALGQGPEFLTYFNYEAQQDKSGLPNDRFSAERPEGSISTLTIQRTEQRDSAMYRCASSLLGGREGRETQYFGPGTRLLVL.

The chain has TRBV5-1 and TRBJ2-2; 14 positions agree with TRBD2. CDR1 SGHRS and CDR2 YFSETQ come from the germline V gene. The CDR3 is made up of 17 amino acids. The V segment lost 3 bases and the J segment 5 bases; nucleotides outside the gene matches: 6. CDR3 amino acids: CASSWTSGRSWTGELFF. CDR3 nucleotide sequence: TGCGCCAGCAGCTGGACTAGCGGGAGGAGTTGGACCGGGGAGCTGTTTTTT.

The chain employs TRBV7-9 and TRBJ1-5, with D possibly TRBD1 on 5 matching bases. The germline V gene encodes CDR1 SEHNR and CDR2 FQNEAQ (reference sequence). Trimming took 7 bases from V and 2 from J, leaving 12 bases between them. CDR3 size: 14 residues. The CDR3 loop reads CASTSGVGNQPQHF. The CDR3 DNA is TGTGCCAGCACCTCGGGGGTGGGCAATCAGCCCCAGCATTTT.

This clone was detected only a few times. The chain employs TRBV9 and TRBJ1-4, with 11 positions matching TRBD1. Looked up from germline, CDR1 is SGDLS and CDR2 is YYNGEE. The CDR3 sequence is 13 residues long. The V gene end was trimmed by 7 bases and the J gene end by 8 bases; junction bases not matched to a gene: 4. In DNA form, the CDR3 reads TGTGCCAGCGGGACAGGGGGGCTGGAAAAACTGTTTTTT. Its protein product is CASGTGGLEKLFF.

This sequence joins TRBV10-3 and TRBJ2-1, with D perhaps TRBD2 (6 bases). The CDR3 length is 15 residues. V lost 3 bases, J lost 4 bases, and 13 bases lay in between. Per germline, CDR1 ENHRY and CDR2 SYGVKD. In DNA form, the CDR3 reads TGTGCCATCAGTGATCCGGGACTCGGTTACAATGAGCAGTTCTTC. Encoded protein: CAISDPGLGYNEQFF.

This clone showed up just a few times. The chain couples TRBV28 to TRBJ2-3; no reliable D call. CDR1 and CDR2 from the germline V gene are MDHEN and SYDVKM. The CDR3 runs 14 residues. The germline V and J ends were trimmed by 7 bases and 3 bases, with 14 bases remaining between them. CDR3 coding DNA: TGTGCCAGCATCCAAGGCGGTGGGACAGATACGCAGTATTTT. It translates to CASIQGGGTDTQYF.

This clone appeared a few times. The sample carries other DNA sequences with the same CDR3. The chain recombines TRBV28 with TRBJ1-2; D is ambiguous. Germline CDR1 is MDHEN and CDR2 is SYDVKM. Between the trimmed V and J ends, which lost 4 bases and 5 bases, there was a span of 5 bases. The CDR3 spans 11 residues. The CDR3 here is CASSSGYGYTF. CDR3 coding DNA: TGTGCCAGCAGTTCAGGTTATGGCTACACCTTC.

This clone has just a few counts. In DNA form, the CDR3 reads TGTGCCAGCAGCCCCATGGACAGTCCGGATACGCAGTATTTT. Its translation: CASSPMDSPDTQYF. The rearrangement uses TRBV7-3 and TRBJ2-3, with D maybe TRBD1 (6 bases). Trimming pared 5 bases from V and 6 bases from J, leaving 15 bases between. The germline gives CDR1 SGHTA, CDR2 FQGTGA. The CDR3 spans 14 residues.

This clone was detected a few times. The gene calls are TRBV6-1 and TRBJ2-5; no clear D. The V and J ends lost 3 bases and 1 base respectively, with 12 bases between them. This CDR3 contains 15 residues. Germline CDR1 is MNHNS and CDR2 is SASEGT. The CDR3 region has the DNA TGTGCCAGCAGTGACCTCGGCAGGTTCCAAGAGACCCAGTACTTC. It yields the protein CASSDLGRFQETQYF.

A few counts support this clone. V usage is TRBV25-1 and J usage is TRBJ1-1; D possibly corresponds to TRBD1 (6 bases). The length of the CDR3 is 15 residues. Looked up from germline, CDR1 is MGHDK and CDR2 is SYGVNS. Trimming shortened V by 2 bases and J by 4 bases, and 14 bases separated the two germline ends. The CDR3 is CASSEVGATGTEAFF. CDR3 coding DNA: TGTGCCAGCAGTGAAGTGGGGGCGACGGGCACTGAAGCTTTCTTT.